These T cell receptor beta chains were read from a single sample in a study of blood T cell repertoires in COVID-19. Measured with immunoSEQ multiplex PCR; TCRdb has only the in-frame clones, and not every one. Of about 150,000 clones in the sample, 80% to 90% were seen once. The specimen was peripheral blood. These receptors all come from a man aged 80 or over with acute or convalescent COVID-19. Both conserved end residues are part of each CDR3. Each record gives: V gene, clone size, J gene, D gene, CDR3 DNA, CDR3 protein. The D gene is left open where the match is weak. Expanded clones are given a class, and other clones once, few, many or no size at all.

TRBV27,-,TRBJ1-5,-,TGTGCCAGCAGTTTGGAGGGCTTACGCAATCAGCCCCAGCATTTT,CASSLEGLRNQPQHF
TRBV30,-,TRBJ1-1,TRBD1,TGTGCCTGGAGTGACAGGGGTGAAGCTTTCTTT,CAWSDRGEAFF
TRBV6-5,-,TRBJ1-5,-,TGTGCCAGCACCCCAGAGGGAGGGAAGGGTCAGCCCCAGCATTTT,CASTPEGGKGQPQHF
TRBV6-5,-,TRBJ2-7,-,TGTGCCAGCAGTTACAGGCGGGACCTTTACGAGCAGTACTTC,CASSYRRDLYEQYF
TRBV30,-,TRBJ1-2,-,TGTGCCTGGAGGCCACGACAGACTCTCGGCTACACCTTC,CAWRPRQTLGYTF
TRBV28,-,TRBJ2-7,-,TGTGCCAGCAGTTTTTCACTAACCTACGAGCAGTACTTC,CASSFSLTYEQYF
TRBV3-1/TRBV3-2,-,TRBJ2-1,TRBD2,TGTGCCAGCAGCCCAAGCGGGAGCATCGGTGAGCAGTTCTTC,CASSPSGSIGEQFF
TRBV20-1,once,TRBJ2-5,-,TGCAGTGCTTTACAAGAGACCCAGTACTTC,CSALQETQYF
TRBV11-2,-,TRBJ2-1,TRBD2,TGTGCCAGCAGCCCCCTCCTTAGCGGGAGCCCCAATGAGCAGTTCTTC,CASSPLLSGSPNEQFF
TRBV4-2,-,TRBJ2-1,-,TGTGCCAGCAGCCAAGTGACCCAGCGGTCCTACAATGAGCAGTTCTTC,CASSQVTQRSYNEQFF
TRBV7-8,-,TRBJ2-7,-,TGTGCCAGCAGCTTAGTATCTGCCGCTGGGGCCGAGTACGAGCAGTACTTC,CASSLVSAAGAEYEQYF
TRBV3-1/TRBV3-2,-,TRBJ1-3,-,TGTGCCAGCAGCCAAGGACGGGTCTCTGGAAACACCATATATTTT,CASSQGRVSGNTIYF
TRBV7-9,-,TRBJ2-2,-,TGTGCCAGCAGCCCAGAGACACTGAACACCGGGGAGCTGTTTTTT,CASSPETLNTGELFF
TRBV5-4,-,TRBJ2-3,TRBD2,TGTGCCAGCAGCCCCCAAGCTAGCGGGGTAACAGATACGCAGTATTTT,CASSPQASGVTDTQYF
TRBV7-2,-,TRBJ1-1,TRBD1,TGTGCCAGCAGCTTAGCGCAGGGGGCCTCTGAAGCTTTCTTT,CASSLAQGASEAFF
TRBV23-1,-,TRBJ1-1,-,TGCGCCAGCAGTCAATCGGCGGCAGCGTACTCACCCAGAGCTGAAGCTTTCTTT,CASSQSAAAYSPRAEAFF
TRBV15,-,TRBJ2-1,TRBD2,TGTGCCACCAGCAGACCTAGCGGGAGCTCCTACAATGAGCAGTTCTTC,CATSRPSGSSYNEQFF
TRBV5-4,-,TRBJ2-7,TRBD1,TGTGCCAGCAGCGACTGGACAGGGCGGTACGAGCAGTACTTC,CASSDWTGRYEQYF
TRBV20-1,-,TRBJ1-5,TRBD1,TGCAGTGCTAGTTTGGGTCAGGGGGGCCATCAGCCCCAGCATTTT,CSASLGQGGHQPQHF
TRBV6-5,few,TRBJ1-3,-,TGTGCCAGCAGACAGAGCTCTGGAAACACCATATATTTT,CASRQSSGNTIYF
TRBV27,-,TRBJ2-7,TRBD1,TGTGCCAGCAGACTAAAGACAGGGCCTACCTACGAGCAGTACTTC,CASRLKTGPTYEQYF
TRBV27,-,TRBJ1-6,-,TGTGCCAGCAGTTTCGTTCGTTCACCCCTCCACTTT,CASSFVRSPLHF
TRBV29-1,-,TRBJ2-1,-,TGCAGCGTTGCCGTAATTGAGCAGTTCTTC,CSVAVIEQFF
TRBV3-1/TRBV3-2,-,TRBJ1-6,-,TGTGCCAGCAGCCAAGATAAGCTATTCTATAATTCACCCCTCCACTTT,CASSQDKLFYNSPLHF
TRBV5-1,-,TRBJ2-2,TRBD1,TGCGCCAGCAGCTTCGGAAAACAGGGGGCCGGGGAGCTGTTTTTT,CASSFGKQGAGELFF
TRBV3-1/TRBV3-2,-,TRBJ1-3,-,TGTGCCAGCACCAGAGGGGATACAGGGACAACTGGAAACACCATATATTTT,CASTRGDTGTTGNTIYF
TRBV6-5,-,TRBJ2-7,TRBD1,TGTGCCAGCAGTTACTCGAGGACAGGGGGTGGCGAGCAGTACTTC,CASSYSRTGGGEQYF
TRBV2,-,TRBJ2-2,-,TGTGCCAGCAAGATCAGCCCGGGTACCGGGGAGCTGTTTTTT,CASKISPGTGELFF
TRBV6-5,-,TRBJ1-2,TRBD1,TGTGCCAGCAGGAAGACAGGGGTGAGCTATGGCTACACCTTC,CASRKTGVSYGYTF
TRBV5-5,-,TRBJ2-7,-,TGTGCCAGCAGCTTGGCAGGGGAGCTATCCTACGAGCAGTACTTC,CASSLAGELSYEQYF
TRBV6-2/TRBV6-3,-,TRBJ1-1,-,TGTGCCAGCAGTTACAGGGTACAGGGTTTGAACACTGAAGCTTTCTTT,CASSYRVQGLNTEAFF
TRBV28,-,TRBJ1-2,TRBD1,TGTGCCAGCAGTACGAGCACCCGACAGGGCCTCCAAAGGGGCTACACCTTC,CASSTSTRQGLQRGYTF
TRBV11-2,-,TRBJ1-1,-,TGTGCCAGCAGCTTAGATGGCAGGGGCTTTATTGAAGCTTTCTTT,CASSLDGRGFIEAFF
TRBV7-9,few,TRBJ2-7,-,TGTGCCAGCAGCGGGAGGAGGAACGAGCAGTACTTC,CASSGRRNEQYF
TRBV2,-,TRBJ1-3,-,TGTGCCAGCAGGGATCATCCATCAGGAGGAAACACCATATATTTT,CASRDHPSGGNTIYF
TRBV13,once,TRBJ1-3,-,TGTGCCAGCAGCTTAAACAGGGTAGGAAACACCATATATTTT,CASSLNRVGNTIYF
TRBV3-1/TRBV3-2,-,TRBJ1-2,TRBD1,TGTGCCAGCAGCCAAGATTTAACAGGGGGTGGTGGCTACACCTTC,CASSQDLTGGGGYTF
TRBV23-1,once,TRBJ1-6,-,TGCGCCAGCAGTCATCACCAGGGTTGGTATAATTCACCCCTCCACTTT,CASSHHQGWYNSPLHF
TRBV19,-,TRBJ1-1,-,TGTGCCAGTAGTATAACTCCGGGTGCAAACACTGAAGCTTTCTTT,CASSITPGANTEAFF
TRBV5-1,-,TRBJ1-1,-,TGCGCCAGCAGCTTGGGGGTCTTCCAGGACACTGAAGCTTTCTTT,CASSLGVFQDTEAFF